This TCR beta chain comes out of a study of neurological immune-mediated disorders. This clonotype was recorded a few times. Antigen: not known. The CDR3 covers 15 residues. The V segment lost 4 bases and the J segment 2 bases; nucleotides outside the gene matches: 7. Germline values: CDR1 LNHNV, CDR2 YYDKDF (reference sequence). Study-wide findings and caveats: No CDR3 amino acid sequences were shared by expanded clones across subjects, suggesting private repertoires in all groups.

The cDNA was generated by 5'RACE with 10-nucleotide random UMIs. MiXCR, run by TCRdb on the 5' RACE reads, gives a single entry per CDR3 protein. The sample consists of fewer than 20,000 distinct CDR3 sequences, approximately 26% of them appearing once. The clonotype originates from a man aged 50-60 years with HTLV-1-associated myelopathy (HAM/TSP). Source material: PBMCs. The rearrangement joins TRBV15 to TRBJ2-7; 8 positions match TRBD1. This CDR3 reads CATSIYRGVAYEQYF. The DNA for the CDR3 is TGTGCCACCAGCATTTACAGGGGGGTCGCCTACGAGCAGTACTTC.